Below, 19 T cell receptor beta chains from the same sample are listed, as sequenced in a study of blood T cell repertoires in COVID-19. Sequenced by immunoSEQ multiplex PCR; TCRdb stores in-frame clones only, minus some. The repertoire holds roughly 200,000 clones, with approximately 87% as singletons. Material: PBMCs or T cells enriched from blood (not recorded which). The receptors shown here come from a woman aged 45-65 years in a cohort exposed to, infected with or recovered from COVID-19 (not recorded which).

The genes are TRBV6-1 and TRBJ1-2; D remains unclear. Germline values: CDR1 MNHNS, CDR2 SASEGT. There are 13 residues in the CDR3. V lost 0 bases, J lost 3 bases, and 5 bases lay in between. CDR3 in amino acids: CASSEAQYYGYTF. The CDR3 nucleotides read TGTGCCAGCAGTGAAGCCCAGTACTATGGCTACACCTTC.

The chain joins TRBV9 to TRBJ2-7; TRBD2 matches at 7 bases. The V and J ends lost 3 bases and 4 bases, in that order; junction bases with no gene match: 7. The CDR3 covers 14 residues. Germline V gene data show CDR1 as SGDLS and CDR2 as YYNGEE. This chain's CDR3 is CASSAGRGWYEQYF. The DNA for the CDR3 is TGTGCCAGCAGCGCCGGGCGGGGGTGGTACGAGCAGTACTTC.

CDR3 DNA: TGTGCTAGTGGTCCTACAGGGGGCGTAGAGACCCAGTACTTC. It encodes CASGPTGGVETQYF. The V gene is TRBV12-5, the J gene TRBJ2-5; TRBD1 agrees at 9 bases. After removal of 5 bases from V and 4 bases from J, the junction contained 5 bases not matched to a gene. The CDR3 is made up of 14 amino acids. Germline CDR1 and CDR2: LGHNT and FRNRAP.

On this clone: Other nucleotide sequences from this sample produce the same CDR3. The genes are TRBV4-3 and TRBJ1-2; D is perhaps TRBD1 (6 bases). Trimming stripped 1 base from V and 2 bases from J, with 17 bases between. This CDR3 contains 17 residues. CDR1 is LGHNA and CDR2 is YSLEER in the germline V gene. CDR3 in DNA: TGCGCCAGCAGCCAAGGGGCTGGCACAGGGCTAAACTATGGCTACACCTTC. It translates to CASSQGAGTGLNYGYTF.

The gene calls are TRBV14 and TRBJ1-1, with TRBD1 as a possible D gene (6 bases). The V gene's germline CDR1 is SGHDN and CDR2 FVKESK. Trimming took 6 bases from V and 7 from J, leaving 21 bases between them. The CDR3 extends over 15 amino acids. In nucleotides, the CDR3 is TGTGCCAGCAGTGGACGGGGGGGCGCCGGGTTTGAAGCTTTCTTT. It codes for CASSGRGGAGFEAFF.

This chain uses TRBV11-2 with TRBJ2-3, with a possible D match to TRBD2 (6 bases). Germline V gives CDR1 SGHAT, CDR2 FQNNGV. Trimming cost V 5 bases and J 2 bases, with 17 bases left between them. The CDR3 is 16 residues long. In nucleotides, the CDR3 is TGTGCCAGCAGCAACGGCAGGCGGGGACCCACAGATACGCAGTATTTT. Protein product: CASSNGRRGPTDTQYF.

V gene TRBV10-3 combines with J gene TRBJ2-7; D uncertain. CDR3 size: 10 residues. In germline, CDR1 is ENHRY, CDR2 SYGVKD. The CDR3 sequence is CASGSYEQYF. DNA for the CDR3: TGTGCGTCCGGCTCCTACGAGCAGTACTTC.

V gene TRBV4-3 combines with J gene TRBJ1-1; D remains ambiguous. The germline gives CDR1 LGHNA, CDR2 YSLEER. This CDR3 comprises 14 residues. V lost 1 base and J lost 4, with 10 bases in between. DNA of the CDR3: TGCGCCAGCAGCCAAGTTCTGGGGAGCACTGAAGCTTTCTTT. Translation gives CASSQVLGSTEAFF.

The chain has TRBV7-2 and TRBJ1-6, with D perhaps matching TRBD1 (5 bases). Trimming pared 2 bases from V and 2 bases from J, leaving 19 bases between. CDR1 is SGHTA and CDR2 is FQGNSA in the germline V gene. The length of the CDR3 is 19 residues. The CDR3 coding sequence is TGTGCCAGCAGCTTAAGGGGAATTTTAACGAAGCCCTATAATTCACCCCTCCACTTT. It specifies CASSLRGILTKPYNSPLHF. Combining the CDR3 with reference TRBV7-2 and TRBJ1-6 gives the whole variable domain GAGVSQSPSNKVTEKGKDVELRCDPISGHTALYWYRQSLGQGLEFLIYFQGNSAPDKSGLPSDRFSAERTGGSVSTLTIQRTQQEDSAVYLCASSLRGILTKPYNSPLHFGNGTRLTVT.

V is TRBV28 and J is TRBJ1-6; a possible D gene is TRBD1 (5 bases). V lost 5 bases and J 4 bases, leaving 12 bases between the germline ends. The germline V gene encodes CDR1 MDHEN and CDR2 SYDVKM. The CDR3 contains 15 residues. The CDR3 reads CASSQGGTYNSPLHF. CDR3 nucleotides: TGTGCCAGCAGTCAGGGTGGAACTTATAATTCACCCCTCCACTTT.

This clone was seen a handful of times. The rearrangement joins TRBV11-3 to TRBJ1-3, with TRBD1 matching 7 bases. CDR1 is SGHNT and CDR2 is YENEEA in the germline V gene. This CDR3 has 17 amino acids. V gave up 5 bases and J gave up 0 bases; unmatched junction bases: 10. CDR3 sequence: CASSPGSGGFSGNTIYF. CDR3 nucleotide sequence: TGTGCCAGCAGCCCCGGTTCAGGGGGATTCTCTGGAAACACCATATATTTT.

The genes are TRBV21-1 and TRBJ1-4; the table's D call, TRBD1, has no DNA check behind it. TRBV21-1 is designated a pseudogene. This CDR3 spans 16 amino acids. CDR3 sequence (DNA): TGTGCCAGCAGCAAAAAGGATGTAGGGGCGGTTGAAAAACTGTTTTTT. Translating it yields CASSKKDVGAVEKLFF.

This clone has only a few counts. Here the CDR3 reads CASSARGQQNTEAFF. In nucleotides, the CDR3 is TGTGCCAGCAGCGCCCGGGGACAGCAGAACACTGAAGCTTTCTTT. The chain has TRBV21-1 and TRBJ1-1; the tabulated D call, TRBD1, remains unverified against the DNA. TRBV21-1 is termed a pseudogene. The CDR3 is 15 residues long.

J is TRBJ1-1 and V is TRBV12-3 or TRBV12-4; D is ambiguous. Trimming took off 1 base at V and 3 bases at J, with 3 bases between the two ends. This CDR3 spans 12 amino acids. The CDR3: CASSLGDTEAFF. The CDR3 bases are TGTGCCAGCAGTTTAGGAGACACTGAAGCTTTCTTT.

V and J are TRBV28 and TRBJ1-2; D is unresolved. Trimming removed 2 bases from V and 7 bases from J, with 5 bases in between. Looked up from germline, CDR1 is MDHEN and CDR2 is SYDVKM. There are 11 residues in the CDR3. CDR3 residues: CASSLAGGYTF. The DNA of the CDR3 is TGTGCCAGCAGTTTAGCAGGTGGCTACACCTTC.

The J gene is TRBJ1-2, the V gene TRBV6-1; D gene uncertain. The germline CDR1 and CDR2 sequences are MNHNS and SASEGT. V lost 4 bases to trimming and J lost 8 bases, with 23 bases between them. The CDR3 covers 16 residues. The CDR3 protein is CASSVPQEDYSVGYTF. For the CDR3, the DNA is TGTGCCAGCAGTGTACCCCAGGAGGACTATAGCGTAGGCTACACCTTC.

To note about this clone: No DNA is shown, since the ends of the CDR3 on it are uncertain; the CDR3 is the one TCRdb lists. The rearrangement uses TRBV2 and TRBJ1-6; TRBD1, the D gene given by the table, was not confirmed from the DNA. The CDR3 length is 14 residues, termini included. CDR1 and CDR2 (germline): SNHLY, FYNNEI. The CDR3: CASILDRVGSPLHF.

CDR3 coding DNA: TGCGCCAGCAGCTTAGGGGCTGTCGATTCACCCCTCCACTTT. Amino acid sequence: CASSLGAVDSPLHF. V and J are TRBV5-1 and TRBJ1-6, with D possibly matching TRBD1 (5 bases). Trimming shortened V by 2 bases and J by 8 bases, and 11 bases separated the two germline ends. Germline CDR1 reads SGHRS; CDR2 reads YFSETQ. The CDR3 is made up of 14 amino acids.

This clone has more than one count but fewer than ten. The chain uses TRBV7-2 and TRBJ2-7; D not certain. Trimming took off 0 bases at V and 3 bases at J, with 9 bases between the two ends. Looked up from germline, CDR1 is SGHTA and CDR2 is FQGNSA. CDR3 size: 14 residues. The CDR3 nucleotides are TGTGCCAGCAGCTTAGCCCTACAGAACTACGAGCAGTACTTC. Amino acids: CASSLALQNYEQYF.